This T cell receptor (beta chain) was captured by sequencing in a study of cytomegalovirus exposure and HLA in healthy donors. The study ran its PCR with 60 Vbeta and 13 Jbeta primers. Profiled with immunoSEQ multiplex PCR; TCRdb holds only in-frame clones, not every one. This table has fewer than 200,000 clones, approximately 80% appearing once. Looked up from germline, CDR1 is SEHNR and CDR2 is FQNEAQ (reference sequence). V was clipped by 5 bases and J by 5 bases, with 7 bases between them. The CDR3 totals 13 residues. This TCR was recovered from a woman between 50 and 59 years old in good health and CMV-seropositive. This rearrangement joins TRBV7-9 to TRBJ1-6; D unresolved. Source material: PBMCs. The CDR3 protein is CASSLRDNSPLHF. CDR3 sequence (DNA): TGTGCCAGCAGCCTACGAGATAATTCACCCCTCCACTTT.